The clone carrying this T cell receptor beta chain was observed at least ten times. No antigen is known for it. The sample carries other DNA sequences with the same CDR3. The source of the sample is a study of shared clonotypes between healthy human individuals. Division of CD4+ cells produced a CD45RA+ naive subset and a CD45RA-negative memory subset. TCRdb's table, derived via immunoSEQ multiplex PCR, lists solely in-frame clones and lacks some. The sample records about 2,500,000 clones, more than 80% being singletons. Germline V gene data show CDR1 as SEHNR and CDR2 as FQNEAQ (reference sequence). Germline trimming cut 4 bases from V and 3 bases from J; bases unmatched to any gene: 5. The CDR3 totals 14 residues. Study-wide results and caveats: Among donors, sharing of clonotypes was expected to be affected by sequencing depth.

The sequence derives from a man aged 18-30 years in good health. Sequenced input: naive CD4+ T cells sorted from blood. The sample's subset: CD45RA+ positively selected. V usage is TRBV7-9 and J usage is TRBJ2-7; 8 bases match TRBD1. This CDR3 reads CASSYTTGVYEQYF. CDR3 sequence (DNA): TGTGCCAGCAGCTACACGACAGGGGTCTACGAGCAGTACTTC.